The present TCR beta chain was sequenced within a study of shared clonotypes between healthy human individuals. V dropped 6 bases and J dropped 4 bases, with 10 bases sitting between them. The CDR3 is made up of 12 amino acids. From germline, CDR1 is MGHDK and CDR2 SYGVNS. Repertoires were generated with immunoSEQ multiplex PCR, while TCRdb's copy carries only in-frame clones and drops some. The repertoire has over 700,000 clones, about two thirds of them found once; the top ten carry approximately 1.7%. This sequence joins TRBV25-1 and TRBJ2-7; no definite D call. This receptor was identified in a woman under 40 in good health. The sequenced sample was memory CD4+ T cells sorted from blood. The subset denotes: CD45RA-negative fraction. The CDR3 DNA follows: TGTGCCAGCAGCGACGAAGCGTACGAGCAGTACTTC. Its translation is CASSDEAYEQYF.